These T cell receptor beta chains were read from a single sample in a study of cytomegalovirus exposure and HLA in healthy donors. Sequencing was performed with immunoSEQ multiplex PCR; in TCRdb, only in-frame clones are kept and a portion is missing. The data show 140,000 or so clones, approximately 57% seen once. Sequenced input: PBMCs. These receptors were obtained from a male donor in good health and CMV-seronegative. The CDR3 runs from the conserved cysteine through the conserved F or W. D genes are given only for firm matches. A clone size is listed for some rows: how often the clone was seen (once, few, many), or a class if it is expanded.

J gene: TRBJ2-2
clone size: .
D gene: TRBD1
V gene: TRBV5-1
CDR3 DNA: TGCGCCAGCAGCACGGGACAGAGAGCGAACACCGGGGAGCTGTTTTTT
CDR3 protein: CASSTGQRANTGELFF

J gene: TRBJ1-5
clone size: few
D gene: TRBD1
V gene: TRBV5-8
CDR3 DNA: TGTGCCAGCAGCTTGCGAGGGGACAGGCCCTATGGGCCCCAGCATTTT
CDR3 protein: CASSLRGDRPYGPQHF

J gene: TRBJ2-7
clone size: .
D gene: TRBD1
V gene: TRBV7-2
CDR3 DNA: TGTGCCAGCAGCTTAGCGGGGACAGGTTATGAGCAGTACTTC
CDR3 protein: CASSLAGTGYEQYF

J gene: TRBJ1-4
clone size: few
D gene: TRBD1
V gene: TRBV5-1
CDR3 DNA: TGCGCCAGCAGCTTGGTCCTGACAGGGGGAACAGAAAAACTGTTTTTT
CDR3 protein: CASSLVLTGGTEKLFF

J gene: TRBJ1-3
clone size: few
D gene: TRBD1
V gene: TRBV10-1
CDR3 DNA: TGCGCCAGCAGTGGGGACGGACAGGGACCTTCTGGAAACACCATATATTTT
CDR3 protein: CASSGDGQGPSGNTIYF

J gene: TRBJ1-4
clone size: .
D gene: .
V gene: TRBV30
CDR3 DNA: TGTGCCTGGAGTCCTCAGGGGAGTGAAAAACTGTTTTTT
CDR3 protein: CAWSPQGSEKLFF

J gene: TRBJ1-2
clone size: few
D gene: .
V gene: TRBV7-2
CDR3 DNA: TGTGCCAGCAGCTTCCACAGGGTAATCAGTGGCTACACCTTC
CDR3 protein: CASSFHRVISGYTF

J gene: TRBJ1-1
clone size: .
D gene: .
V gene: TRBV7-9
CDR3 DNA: TGTTCCAGCAGCTTAGGGGCAGAGGAAGCTTTCTTT
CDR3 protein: CSSSLGAEEAFF

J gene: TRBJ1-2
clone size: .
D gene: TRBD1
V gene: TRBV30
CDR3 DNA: TGTGCCTGGATGGACAGGGCGACTAACTATGGCTACACCTTC
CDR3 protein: CAWMDRATNYGYTF

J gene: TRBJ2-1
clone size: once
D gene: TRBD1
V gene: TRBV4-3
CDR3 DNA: TGCGCCAGCAGCCAGGGGACAGGGATCTACAATGAGCAGTTCTTC
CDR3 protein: CASSQGTGIYNEQFF

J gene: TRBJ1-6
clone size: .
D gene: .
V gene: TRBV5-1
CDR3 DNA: TGCGCCAGCAGCTTGGAACAGGGTAGATCACCCCTCCACTTT
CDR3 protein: CASSLEQGRSPLHF

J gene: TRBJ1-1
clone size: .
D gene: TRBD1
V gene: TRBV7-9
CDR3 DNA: TGTGCCAGCAGATCGAGGACAGGGAGGAACACTGAAGCTTTCTTT
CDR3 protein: CASRSRTGRNTEAFF

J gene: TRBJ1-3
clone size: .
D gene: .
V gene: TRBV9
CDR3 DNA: TGTGCCAGCAGCCCATCGGGGAGGGGGGGAGTATCTGGAAACACCATATATTTT
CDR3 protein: CASSPSGRGGVSGNTIYF

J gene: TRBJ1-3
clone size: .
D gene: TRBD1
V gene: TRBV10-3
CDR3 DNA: TGTGCCATCGACCCGACAGGGGACTCTGGAAACACCATATATTTT
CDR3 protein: CAIDPTGDSGNTIYF

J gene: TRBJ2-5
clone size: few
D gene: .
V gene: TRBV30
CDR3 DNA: TGTGCCTGTTCTTTGAGAATGAAAGAGACCCAGTACTTC
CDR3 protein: CACSLRMKETQYF

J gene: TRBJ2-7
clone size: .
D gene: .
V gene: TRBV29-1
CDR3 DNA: TGCAGCGTTGAAGATCTCAACAGCTCCTACGAGCAGTACTTC
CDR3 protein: CSVEDLNSSYEQYF

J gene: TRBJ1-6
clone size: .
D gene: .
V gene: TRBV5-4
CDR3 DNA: TGTGCCAGCAGCTTGGACTCACAAGCGAATTCACCCCTCCACTTT
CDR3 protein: CASSLDSQANSPLHF

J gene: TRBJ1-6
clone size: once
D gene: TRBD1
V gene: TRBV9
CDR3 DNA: TGTGCCAGCAATCTGGGACAGACTAATTCACCCCTCCACTTT
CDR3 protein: CASNLGQTNSPLHF

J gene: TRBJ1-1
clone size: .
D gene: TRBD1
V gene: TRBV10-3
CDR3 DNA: TGTGCCATCAGCGCACGGACAGGAGGAGGGAACACTGAAGCTTTCTTT
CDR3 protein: CAISARTGGGNTEAFF

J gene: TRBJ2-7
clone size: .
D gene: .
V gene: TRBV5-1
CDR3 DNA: TGCGCCAGCAGCTTGGGGCAAGGGGGACACGAGCAGTACTTC
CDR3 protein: CASSLGQGGHEQYF

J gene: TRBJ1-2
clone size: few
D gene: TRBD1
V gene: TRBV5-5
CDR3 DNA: TGTGCCAGCAGCTTGGCCGGGGGACAGGGGGCGCAGGGCTACACCTTC
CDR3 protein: CASSLAGGQGAQGYTF

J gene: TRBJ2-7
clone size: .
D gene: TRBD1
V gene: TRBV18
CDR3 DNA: TGTGCCAGCTCACCCGGGACAGGGGGCACCTACGAGCAGTACTTC
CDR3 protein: CASSPGTGGTYEQYF

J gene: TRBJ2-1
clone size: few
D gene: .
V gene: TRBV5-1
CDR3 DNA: TGCGCCAGCAGCTCTGGCCCGGGGTTCTATGAGCAGTTCTTC
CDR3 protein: CASSSGPGFYEQFF

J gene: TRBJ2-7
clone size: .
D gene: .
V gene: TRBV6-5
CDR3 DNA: TGTGCCAGCAGTTACGTGGCAGATGCTCTCTACGAGCAGTACTTC
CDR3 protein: CASSYVADALYEQYF

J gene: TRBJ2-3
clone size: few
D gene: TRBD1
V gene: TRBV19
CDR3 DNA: TGTGCCAGTAGTATCCGTTCCGGGACAGGGGGCGCAGATACGCAGTATTTT
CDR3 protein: CASSIRSGTGGADTQYF

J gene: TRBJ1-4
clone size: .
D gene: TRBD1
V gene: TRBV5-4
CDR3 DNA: TGTGCCAGCAGCCTACAGGGGGCCGTTGAAAAACTGTTTTTT
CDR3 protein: CASSLQGAVEKLFF

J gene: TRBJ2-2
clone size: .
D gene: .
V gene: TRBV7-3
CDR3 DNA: TGTGCCAGCAGCCTCCAGGCAGGGGAGAACACCGGGGAGCTGTTTTTT
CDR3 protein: CASSLQAGENTGELFF

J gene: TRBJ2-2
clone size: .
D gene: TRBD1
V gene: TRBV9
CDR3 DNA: TGTGCCAGCAGCGTGACGACAGGGGCATTTAACACCGGGGAGCTGTTTTTT
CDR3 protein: CASSVTTGAFNTGELFF

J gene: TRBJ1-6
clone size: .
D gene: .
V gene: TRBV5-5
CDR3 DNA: TGTGCCAGCAGCCCGGACAGACTGGAGTCACCCCTCCACTTT
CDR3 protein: CASSPDRLESPLHF